This T cell receptor beta chain was documented in a study of breast tumors, draining lymph nodes, adjacent tissues. Study-wide points: Luminal-like breast cancer showed significantly greater tumor-nontumor repertoire similarity than basal-like breast cancer did. Data only fit, rather than demonstrated, lymph node origin of most tumor T cells.

This clonotype occurred many times. Its antigen remains unknown. Trimming took off 2 bases at V and 2 bases at J, with 21 bases between the two ends. The CDR3 loop spans 17 amino acids. Germline V gene data show CDR1 as DFQATT and CDR2 as SNEGSKA (reference sequence). The lymph nodes were axillary draining lymph nodes from breast cancer patients. One entry per CDR3 protein, called by TCRdb with MiXCR from the multiplex PCR reads. This table has around 120,000 distinct CDR3 sequences, 20% appearing once. The genes are TRBV20-1 and TRBJ2-5; no firm D call. Sequencing was carried out using axillary lymph node tissue. The TCR was taken from a female donor with breast cancer. Some clones in this sample may be carry-over from other donors' samples. The chain's CDR3 is CSARSLGRSDGQETQYF. The DNA of the CDR3 is TGCAGTGCTAGATCCTTAGGACGCTCGGATGGGCAAGAGACCCAGTACTTC.